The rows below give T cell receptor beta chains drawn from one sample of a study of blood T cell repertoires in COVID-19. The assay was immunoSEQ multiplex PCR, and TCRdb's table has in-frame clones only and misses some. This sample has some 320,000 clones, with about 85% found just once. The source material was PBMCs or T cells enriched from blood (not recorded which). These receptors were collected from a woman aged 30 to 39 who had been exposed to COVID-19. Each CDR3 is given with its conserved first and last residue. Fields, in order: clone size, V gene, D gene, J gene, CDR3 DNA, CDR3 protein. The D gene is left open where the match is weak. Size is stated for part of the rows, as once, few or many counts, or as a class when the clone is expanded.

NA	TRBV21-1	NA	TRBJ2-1	TGTGCCAGCAGCAACTTTCCTCGGGCGGGGTCGTCAGGGTACAATGAGCAGTTCTTC	CASSNFPRAGSSGYNEQFF
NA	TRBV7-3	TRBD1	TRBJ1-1	TGTGCCAGCAGCTTAACGATGATCGGACAGGGAGCTTTCTTT	CASSLTMIGQGAFF
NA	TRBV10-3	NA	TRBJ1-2	TGTGCCATTTCCAGGATCCGTTATGGCTACACCTTC	CAISRIRYGYTF
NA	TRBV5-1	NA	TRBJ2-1	TGCGCCAGCAGCTTCGACTGGTCGTACAATGAGCAGTTCTTC	CASSFDWSYNEQFF
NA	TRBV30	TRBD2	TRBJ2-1	TGTGCCTGGAACGGCGGGAGGGCCACCTACAATGAGCAGTTCTTC	CAWNGGRATYNEQFF
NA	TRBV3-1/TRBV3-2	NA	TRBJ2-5	TGTGCCAGCAGCCAAGGATTTCTTTCGCAGGGGGGAGAGACCCAGTACTTC	CASSQGFLSQGGETQYF
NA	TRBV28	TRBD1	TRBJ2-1	TGTGCCAGCACCCCCAGTATGGGGACAGGGGGCACTGAGCAGTTCTTC	CASTPSMGTGGTEQFF
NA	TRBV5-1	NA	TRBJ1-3	TGCGCCAGCAGCCCCTACTCACCGGTCTCTGGAAACACCATATATTTT	CASSPYSPVSGNTIYF
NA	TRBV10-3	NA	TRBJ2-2	TGTGCCATTGCCAAGGGGTCGGGCACCGGGGAGCTGTTTTTT	CAIAKGSGTGELFF
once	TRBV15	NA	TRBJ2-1	TGTGCCACCAGCAGAGAGGACAGGCGGGACTACAATGAGCAGTTCTTC	CATSREDRRDYNEQFF
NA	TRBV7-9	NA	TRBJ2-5	TGTGCCAGCAGCCCCGACGCCGGGTCTCAAGAGACCCAGTACTTC	CASSPDAGSQETQYF
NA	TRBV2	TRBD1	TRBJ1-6	TGTGCCAGCAGTGCCGACAGGGGTTCACCCCTCCACTTT	CASSADRGSPLHF
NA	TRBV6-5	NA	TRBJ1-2	TGTGCCAGCAGTTACTCGGGCCTTGGAAGCTATGGCTACACCTTC	CASSYSGLGSYGYTF
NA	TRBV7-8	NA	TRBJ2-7	TGTGCCAGCAGCTCAGGGGGGAGCTCCTACGAGCAGTACTTC	CASSSGGSSYEQYF
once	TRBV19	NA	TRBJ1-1	TGTGCCAGTAGTTGGCCAGGGAATATGAACACTGAAGCTTTCTTT	CASSWPGNMNTEAFF
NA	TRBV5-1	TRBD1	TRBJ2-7	TGCGCCAGCAGCTTCGAGGGGGACAGCTACGAGCAGTACTTC	CASSFEGDSYEQYF
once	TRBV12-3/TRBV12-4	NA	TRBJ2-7	TGTGCCAGCAACCTAGGTGGGTCCTACGAGCAGTACTTC	CASNLGGSYEQYF
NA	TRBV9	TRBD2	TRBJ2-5	TGTGCCAGCAGCGTAGGTAGAGCGGGGGGGCGGGAGACCCAGTACTTC	CASSVGRAGGRETQYF
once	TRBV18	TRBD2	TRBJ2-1	TGTGCCAGCTCCACGGGGGGGCAAGAGCAGTTCTTC	CASSTGGQEQFF
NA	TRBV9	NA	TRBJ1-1	TGTGCCAGCAGCGTAGGCGGGGAACTCACTGAAGCTTTCTTT	CASSVGGELTEAFF
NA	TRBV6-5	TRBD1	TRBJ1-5	TGTGCCAGCAACCCGGGACAGACCAATCAACCCCAGCATTTT	CASNPGQTNQPQHF
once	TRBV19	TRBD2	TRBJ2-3	TGTGCCAGTAGTATAGATCGGACTAGCGGTTATACGCAGTATTTT	CASSIDRTSGYTQYF
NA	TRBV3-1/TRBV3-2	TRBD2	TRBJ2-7	TGTGCCAGCAGCCAAGATAATGGACTAGCGAAACCCTCCTACGAGCAGTACTTC	CASSQDNGLAKPSYEQYF
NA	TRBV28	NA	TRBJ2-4	TGTGCCAGCAGTTTAGGAGGAGGGATTGGCAAAAACATTCAGTACTTC	CASSLGGGIGKNIQYF
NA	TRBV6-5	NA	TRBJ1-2	TGTGCCAGCAGATCAGGGTATGGCTACACCTTC	CASRSGYGYTF
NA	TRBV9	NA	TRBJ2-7	TGTGCCAGCAGCGTAGTTGGAGGACCCTACGAGCAGTACTTC	CASSVVGGPYEQYF
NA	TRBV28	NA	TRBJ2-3	TGTGCCAGCAGTCCCCAGGGAGGGGGATCCACAGATACGCAGTATTTT	CASSPQGGGSTDTQYF
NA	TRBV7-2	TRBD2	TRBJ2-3	TGTGCCAGCAGCGAGGGGCTAGCGGGATCGGGGGATACGCAGTATTTT	CASSEGLAGSGDTQYF
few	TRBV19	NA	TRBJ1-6	TGTGCCAGTAGTACCGCCGGGCCAGGGCTTAATTCACCCCTCCACTTT	CASSTAGPGLNSPLHF
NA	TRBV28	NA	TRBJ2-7	TGTGCCAGCAATATAGCTGGCGTTAACGAGCAGTACTTC	CASNIAGVNEQYF